What follows is one TCR beta chain and its context. The CDR3 consists of 14 residues. Looked up from germline, CDR1 is SGHKS and CDR2 is YYEKEE (reference sequence). V was shortened by 3 bases and J by 1 base, with 11 bases between the two germline ends. Using immunoSEQ multiplex PCR, the repertoire was profiled, and TCRdb retains in-frame clones only, with some absent. This sample yields roughly 120,000 clones, of which over 85% are seen a single time; less than 4.5% belongs to the top ten. The data were taken from a study of control samples from healthy donors and cancer patients. This TCR was sampled from a man younger than 45 in good health. Material for sequencing was blood. This chain joins TRBV5-5 and TRBJ2-7; D may be TRBD1 (5 bases). The CDR3 loop is CASSYDRRSYEQYF. The CDR3 DNA reads TGTGCCAGCAGCTACGACAGACGTTCCTACGAGCAGTACTTC.